This record concerns one TCR beta chain sequence. These data belong to a study of CD8+ T cells in alopecia areata. Germline CDR1 is GTSNPN and CDR2 is SVGIG (reference sequence). Deletions cut 2 bases from V and 3 bases from J, with 7 bases between. The CDR3 contains 13 residues. Regarding treatment: oral pan-JAK inhibitor, 5-10 mg twice daily. RNA, once extracted, was reverse transcribed into cDNA for use as the sequencing template. Sequenced by immunoSEQ multiplex PCR; TCRdb stores in-frame clones only, minus some. This sample has 150,000 to 200,000 clones, with over 55% found just once. The source is a human donor with alopecia areata. This chain links TRBV30 with TRBJ1-4; D is undetermined. The specimen comprised CD4+ T cells sorted from blood, sampled at week 24, from a patient treated with tofacitinib. The CDR3 DNA reads as TGTGCCTGGAGTCGTGGGGCTAATGAAAAACTGTTTTTT. Its translation: CAWSRGANEKLFF.